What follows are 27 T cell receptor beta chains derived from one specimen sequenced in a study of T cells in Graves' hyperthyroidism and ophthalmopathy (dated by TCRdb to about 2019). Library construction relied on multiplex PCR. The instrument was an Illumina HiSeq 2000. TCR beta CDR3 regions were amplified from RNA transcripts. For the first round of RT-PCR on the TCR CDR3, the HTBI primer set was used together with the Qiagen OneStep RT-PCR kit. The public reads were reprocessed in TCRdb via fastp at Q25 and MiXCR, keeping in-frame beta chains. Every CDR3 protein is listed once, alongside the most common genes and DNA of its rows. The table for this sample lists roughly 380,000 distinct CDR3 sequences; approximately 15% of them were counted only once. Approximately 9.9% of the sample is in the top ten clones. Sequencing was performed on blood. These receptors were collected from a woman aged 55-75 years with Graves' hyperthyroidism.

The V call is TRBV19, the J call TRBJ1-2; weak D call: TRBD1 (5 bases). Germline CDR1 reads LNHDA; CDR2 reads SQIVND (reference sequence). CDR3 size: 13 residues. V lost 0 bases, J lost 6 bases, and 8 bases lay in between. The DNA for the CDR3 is TGTGCCAGTAGTATAGAACAGGTCCATGGCTACACCTTC. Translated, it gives CASSIEQVHGYTF.

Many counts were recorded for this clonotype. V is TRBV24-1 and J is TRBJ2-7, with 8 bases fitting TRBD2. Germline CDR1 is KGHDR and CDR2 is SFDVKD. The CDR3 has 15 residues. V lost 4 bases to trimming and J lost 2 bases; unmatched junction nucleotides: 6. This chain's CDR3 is CATSDPAGETYEQYF. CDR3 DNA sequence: TGTGCCACCAGTGACCCAGCGGGAGAAACCTACGAGCAGTACTTC.

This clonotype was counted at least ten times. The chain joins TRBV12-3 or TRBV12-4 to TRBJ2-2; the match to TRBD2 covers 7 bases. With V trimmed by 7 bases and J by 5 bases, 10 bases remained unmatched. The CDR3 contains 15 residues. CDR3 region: CASNGGRDGTGELFF. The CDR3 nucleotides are TGTGCCAGCAATGGGGGGAGGGACGGGACCGGGGAGCTGTTTTTT.

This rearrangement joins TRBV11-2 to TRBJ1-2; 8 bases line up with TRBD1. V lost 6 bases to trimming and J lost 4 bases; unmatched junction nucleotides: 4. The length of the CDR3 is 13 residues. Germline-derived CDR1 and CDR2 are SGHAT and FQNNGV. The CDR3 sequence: CASRLTGGYGYTF. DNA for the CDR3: TGTGCCAGCAGACTAACAGGGGGCTATGGCTACACCTTC.

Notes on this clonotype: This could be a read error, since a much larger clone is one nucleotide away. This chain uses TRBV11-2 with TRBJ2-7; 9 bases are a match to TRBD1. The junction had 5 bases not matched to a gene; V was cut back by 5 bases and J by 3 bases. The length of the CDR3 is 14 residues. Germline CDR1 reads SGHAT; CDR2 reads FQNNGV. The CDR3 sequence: CASSPSTGGYEQYF. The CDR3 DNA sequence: TGTGCCAGCAGCCCCTCGACAGGGGGCTACGAGCAGTACTTC.

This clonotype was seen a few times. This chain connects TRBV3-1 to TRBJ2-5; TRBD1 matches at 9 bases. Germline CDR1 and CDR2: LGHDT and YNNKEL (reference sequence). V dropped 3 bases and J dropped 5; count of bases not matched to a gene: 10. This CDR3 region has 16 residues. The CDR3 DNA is TGTGCCAGCAGCCATTCCCCCGGGACAGGGACGGAGACCCAGTACTTC. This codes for CASSHSPGTGTETQYF.

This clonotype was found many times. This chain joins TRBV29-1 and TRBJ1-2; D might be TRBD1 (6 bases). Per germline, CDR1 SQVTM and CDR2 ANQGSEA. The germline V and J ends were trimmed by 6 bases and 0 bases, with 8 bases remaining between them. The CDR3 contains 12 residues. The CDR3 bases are TGCAGCGTGGGGGACACTAACTATGGCTACACCTTC. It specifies CSVGDTNYGYTF.

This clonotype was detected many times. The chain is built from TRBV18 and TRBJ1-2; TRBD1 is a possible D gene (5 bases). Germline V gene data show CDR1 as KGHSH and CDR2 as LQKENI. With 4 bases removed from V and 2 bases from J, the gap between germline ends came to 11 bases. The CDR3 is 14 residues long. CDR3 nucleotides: TGTGCCAGCTCACAAGGGACCGAAAACTATGGCTACACCTTC. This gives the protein CASSQGTENYGYTF.

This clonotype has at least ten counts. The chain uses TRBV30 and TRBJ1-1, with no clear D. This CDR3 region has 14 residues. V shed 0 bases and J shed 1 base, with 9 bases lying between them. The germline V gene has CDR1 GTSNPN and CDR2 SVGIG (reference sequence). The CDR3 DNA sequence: TGTGCCTGGAGTGTCGCCTTAGGGAACACTGAAGCTTTCTTT. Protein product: CAWSVALGNTEAFF.

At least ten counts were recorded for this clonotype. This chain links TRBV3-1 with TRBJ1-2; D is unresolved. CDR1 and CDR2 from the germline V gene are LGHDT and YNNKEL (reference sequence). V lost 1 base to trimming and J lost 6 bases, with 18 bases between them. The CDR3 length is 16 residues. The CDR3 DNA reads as TGTGCCAGCAGCCAAGCGGGGTCAAGGGCTACCCATGGCTACACCTTC. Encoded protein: CASSQAGSRATHGYTF.

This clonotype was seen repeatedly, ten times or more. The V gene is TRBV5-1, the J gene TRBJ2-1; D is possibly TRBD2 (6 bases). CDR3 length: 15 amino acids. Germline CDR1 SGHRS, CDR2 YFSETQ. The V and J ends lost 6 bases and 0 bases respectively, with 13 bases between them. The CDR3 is CASKPPGSSYNEQFF. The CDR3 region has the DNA TGCGCCAGCAAACCGCCCGGGAGCTCCTACAATGAGCAGTTCTTC.

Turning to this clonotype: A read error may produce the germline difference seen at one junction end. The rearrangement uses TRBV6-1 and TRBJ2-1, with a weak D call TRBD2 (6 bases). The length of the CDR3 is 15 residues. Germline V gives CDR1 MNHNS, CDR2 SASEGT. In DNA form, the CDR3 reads TGTGCCAGCAGTGAATATAGCGGTACCTACAATGAGCGGTTCTTC. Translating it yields CASSEYSGTYNERFF.

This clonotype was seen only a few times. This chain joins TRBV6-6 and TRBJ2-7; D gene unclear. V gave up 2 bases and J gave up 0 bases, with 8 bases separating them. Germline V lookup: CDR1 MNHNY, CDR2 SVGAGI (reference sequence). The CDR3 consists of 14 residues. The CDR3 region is CASSYLQSSYEQYF. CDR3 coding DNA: TGTGCCAGCAGTTACCTTCAAAGCTCCTACGAGCAGTACTTC.

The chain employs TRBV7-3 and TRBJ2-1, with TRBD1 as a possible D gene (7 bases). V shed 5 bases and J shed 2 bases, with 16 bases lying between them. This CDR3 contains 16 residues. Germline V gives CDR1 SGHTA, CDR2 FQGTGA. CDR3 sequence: CASSTQGEAPYNEQFF. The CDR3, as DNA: TGTGCCAGCAGCACCCAGGGGGAGGCCCCCTACAATGAGCAGTTCTTC.

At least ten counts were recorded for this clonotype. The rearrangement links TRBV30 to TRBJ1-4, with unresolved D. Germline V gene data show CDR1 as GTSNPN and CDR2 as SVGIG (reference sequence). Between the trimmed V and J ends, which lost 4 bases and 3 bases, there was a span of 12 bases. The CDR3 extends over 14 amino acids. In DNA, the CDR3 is TGTGCCTGGATGATGGCAGGTTCTAATGAAAAACTGTTTTTT. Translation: CAWMMAGSNEKLFF. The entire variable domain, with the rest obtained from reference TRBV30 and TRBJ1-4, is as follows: SQTIHQWPATLVQPVGSPLSLECTVEGTSNPNLYWYRQAAGRGLQLLFYSVGIGQISSEVPQNLSASRPQDRQFILSSKKLLLSDSGFYLCAWMMAGSNEKLFFGSGTQLSVL.

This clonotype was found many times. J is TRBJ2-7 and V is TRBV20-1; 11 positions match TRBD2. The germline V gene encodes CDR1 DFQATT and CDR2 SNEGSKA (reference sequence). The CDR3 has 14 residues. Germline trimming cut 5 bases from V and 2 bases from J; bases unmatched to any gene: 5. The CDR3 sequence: CSARTSGPPYEQYF. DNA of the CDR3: TGCAGTGCTCGGACTAGCGGGCCCCCCTACGAGCAGTACTTC.

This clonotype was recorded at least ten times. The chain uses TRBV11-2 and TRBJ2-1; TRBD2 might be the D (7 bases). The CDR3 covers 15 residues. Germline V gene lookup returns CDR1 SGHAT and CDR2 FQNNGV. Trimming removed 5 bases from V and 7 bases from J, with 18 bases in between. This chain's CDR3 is CASSATGGSQNEQFF. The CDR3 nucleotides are TGTGCCAGCAGCGCGACGGGGGGCTCTCAGAATGAGCAGTTCTTC.

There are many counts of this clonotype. CDR3 sequence reads: CASSIVPTDTQYF. As DNA, the CDR3 is TGTGCCAGTAGTATAGTACCCACAGATACGCAGTATTTT. The gene calls are TRBV19 and TRBJ2-3; D remains unclear. The CDR3 loop spans 13 amino acids. Germline V gene lookup returns CDR1 LNHDA and CDR2 SQIVND (reference sequence). Trimming left V 1 base short and J 2 bases short, with 4 bases between.

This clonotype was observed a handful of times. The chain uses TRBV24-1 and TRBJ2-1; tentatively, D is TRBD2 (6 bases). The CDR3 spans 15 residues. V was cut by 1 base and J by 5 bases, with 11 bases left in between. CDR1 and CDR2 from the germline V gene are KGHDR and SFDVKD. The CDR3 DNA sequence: TGTGCCACCAGTGATTTTAGGCGGGGAGACAATGAGCAGTTCTTC. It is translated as CATSDFRRGDNEQFF.

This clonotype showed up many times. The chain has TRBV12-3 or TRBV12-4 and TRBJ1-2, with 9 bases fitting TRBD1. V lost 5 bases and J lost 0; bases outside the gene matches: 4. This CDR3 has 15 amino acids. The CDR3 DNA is TGTGCCAGCAGTGTCGGGACAGGGTCTAACTATGGCTACACCTTC. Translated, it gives CASSVGTGSNYGYTF.

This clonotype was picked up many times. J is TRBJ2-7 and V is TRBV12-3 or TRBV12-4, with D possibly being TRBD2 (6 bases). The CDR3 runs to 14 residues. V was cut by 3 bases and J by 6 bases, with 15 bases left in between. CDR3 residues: CASSFVLSGAEQYF. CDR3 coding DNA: TGTGCCAGCAGTTTTGTACTTTCGGGAGCCGAGCAGTACTTC.

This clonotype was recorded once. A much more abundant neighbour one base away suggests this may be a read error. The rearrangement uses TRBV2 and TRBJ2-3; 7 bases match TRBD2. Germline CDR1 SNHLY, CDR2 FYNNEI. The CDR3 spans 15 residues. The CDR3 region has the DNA TGTGCCAGCACCACCGGGACTACCTACACAGATGCGCAGTATTTT. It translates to CASTTGTTYTDAQYF.

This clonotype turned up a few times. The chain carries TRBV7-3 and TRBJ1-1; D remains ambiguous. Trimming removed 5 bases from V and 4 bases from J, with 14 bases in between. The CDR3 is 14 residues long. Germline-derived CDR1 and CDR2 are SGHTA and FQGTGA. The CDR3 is CASSATGLATEAFF. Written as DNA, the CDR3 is TGTGCCAGCAGCGCCACGGGATTGGCCACTGAAGCTTTCTTT.

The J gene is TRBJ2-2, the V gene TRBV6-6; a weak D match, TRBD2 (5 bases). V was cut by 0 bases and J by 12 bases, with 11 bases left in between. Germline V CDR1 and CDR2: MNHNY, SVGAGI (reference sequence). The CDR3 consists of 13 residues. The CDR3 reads CASSYSPPTKLFF. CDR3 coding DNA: TGTGCCAGCAGTTACTCCCCCCCGACTAAGCTGTTTTTT.

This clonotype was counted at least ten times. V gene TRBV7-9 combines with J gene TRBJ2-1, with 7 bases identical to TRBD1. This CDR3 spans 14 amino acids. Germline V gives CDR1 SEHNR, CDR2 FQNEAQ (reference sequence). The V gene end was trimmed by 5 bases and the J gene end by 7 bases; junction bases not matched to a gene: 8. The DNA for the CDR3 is TGTGCCAGCAGCCCACCCTCGACAGGGAATGAGCAGTTCTTC. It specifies CASSPPSTGNEQFF.

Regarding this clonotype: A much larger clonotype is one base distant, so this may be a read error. The CDR3 spells CAGRSMGTSGRDNEQFF. The DNA for the CDR3 is TGTGCCGGCAGATCAATGGGGACTAGCGGGAGGGACAATGAGCAGTTCTTC. This rearrangement joins TRBV7-9 to TRBJ2-1; TRBD2 agrees at 16 bases. Germline assignment: CDR1 SEHNR and CDR2 FQNEAQ (reference sequence). The CDR3 runs to 17 residues. Full variable domain (missing parts from reference TRBV7-9 and TRBJ2-1): DTGVSQNPRHKITKRGQNVTFRCDPISEHNRLYWYRQTLGQGPEFLTYFQNEAQLEKSRLLSDRFSAERPKGSFSTLEIQRTEQGDSAMYLCAGRSMGTSGRDNEQFFGPGTRLTVL.

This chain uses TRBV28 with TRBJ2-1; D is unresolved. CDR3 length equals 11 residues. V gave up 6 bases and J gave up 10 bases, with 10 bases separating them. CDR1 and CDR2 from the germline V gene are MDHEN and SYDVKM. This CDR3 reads CASRFFQEQFF. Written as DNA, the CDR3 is TGTGCCAGCAGGTTCTTTCAGGAGCAGTTCTTC.